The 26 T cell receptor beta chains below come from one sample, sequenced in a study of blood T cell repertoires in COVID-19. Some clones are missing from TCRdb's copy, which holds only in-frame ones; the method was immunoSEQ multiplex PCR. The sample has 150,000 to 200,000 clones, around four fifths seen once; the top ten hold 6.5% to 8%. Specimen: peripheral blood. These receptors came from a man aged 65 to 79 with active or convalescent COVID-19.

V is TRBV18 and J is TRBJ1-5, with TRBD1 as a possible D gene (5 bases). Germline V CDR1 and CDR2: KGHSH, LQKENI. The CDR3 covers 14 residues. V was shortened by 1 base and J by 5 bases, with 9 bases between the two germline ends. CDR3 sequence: CASSPRRGDQPQHF. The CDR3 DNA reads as TGTGCCAGCTCACCACGTAGGGGCGATCAGCCCCAGCATTTT.

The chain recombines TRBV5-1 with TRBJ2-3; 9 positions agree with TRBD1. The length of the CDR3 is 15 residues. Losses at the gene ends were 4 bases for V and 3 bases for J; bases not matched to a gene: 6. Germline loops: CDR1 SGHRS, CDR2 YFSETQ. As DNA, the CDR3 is TGCGCCAGCAGCCCGGGACAGGGTTTGACAGATACGCAGTATTTT. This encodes CASSPGQGLTDTQYF.

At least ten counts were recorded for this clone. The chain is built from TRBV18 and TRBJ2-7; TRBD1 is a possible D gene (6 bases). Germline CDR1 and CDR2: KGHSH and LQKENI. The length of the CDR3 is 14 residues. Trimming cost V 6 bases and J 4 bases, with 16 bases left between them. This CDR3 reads CASSPPGTKYEQYF. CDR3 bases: TGTGCCAGCTCCCCTCCCGGGACAAAGTACGAGCAGTACTTC.

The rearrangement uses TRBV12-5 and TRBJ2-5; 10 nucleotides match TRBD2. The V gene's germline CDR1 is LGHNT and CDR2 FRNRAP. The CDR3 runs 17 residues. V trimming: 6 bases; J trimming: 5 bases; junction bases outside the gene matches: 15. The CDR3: CASGNLRTSGRTETQYF. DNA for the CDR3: TGTGCTAGTGGCAACCTAAGGACTAGCGGACGAACGGAGACCCAGTACTTC.

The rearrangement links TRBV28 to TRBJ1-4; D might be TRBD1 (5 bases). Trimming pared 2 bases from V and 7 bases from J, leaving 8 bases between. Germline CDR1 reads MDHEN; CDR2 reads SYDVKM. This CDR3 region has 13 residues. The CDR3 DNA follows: TGTGCCAGCAGTTTAGGACAAACTGAAAAACTGTTTTTT. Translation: CASSLGQTEKLFF.

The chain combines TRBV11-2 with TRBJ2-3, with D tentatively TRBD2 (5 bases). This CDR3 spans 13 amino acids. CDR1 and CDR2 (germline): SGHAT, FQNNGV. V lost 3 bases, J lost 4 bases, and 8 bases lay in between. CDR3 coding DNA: TGTGCCAGCAGCTTGGGGAGCGCAGATACGCAGTATTTT. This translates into CASSLGSADTQYF.

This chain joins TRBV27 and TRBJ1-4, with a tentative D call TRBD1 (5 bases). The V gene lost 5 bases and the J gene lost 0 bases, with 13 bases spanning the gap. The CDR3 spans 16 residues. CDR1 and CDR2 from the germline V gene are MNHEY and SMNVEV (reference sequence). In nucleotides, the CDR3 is TGTGCCAGCAGTCACCGACAGAGATCAACTAATGAAAAACTGTTTTTT. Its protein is CASSHRQRSTNEKLFF.

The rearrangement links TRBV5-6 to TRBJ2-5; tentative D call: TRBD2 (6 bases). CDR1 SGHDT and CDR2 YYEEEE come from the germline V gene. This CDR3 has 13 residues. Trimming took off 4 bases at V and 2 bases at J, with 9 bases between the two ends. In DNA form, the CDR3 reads TGTGCCAGCAGCGGGACTCCTCAAGAGACCCAGTACTTC. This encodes CASSGTPQETQYF.

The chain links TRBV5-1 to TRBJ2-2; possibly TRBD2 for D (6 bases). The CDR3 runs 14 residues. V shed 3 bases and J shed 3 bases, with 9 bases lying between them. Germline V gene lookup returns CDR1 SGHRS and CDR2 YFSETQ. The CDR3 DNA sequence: TGCGCCAGCAGCTGGGTAGCGGACACCGGGGAGCTGTTTTTT. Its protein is CASSWVADTGELFF.

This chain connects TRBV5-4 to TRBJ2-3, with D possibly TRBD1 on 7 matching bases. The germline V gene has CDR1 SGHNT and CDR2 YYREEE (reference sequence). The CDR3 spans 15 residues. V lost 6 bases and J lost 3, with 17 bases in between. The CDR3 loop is CASMTQGGATDTQYF. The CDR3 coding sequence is TGTGCCAGCATGACTCAGGGGGGCGCAACAGATACGCAGTATTTT.

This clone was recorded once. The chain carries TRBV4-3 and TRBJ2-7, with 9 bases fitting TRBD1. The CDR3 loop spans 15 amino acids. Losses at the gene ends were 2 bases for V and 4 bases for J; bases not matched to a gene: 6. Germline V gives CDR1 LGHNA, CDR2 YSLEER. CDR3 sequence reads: CASSQSGTGSYEQYF. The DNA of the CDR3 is TGCGCCAGCAGCCAATCCGGGACAGGGTCTTACGAGCAGTACTTC.

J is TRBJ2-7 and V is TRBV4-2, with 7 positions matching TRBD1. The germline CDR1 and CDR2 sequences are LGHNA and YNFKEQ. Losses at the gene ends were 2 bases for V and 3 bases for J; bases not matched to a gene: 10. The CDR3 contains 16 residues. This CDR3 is CASSQTLSGTVYEQYF. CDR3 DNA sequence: TGTGCCAGCAGCCAAACATTGTCCGGGACAGTCTACGAGCAGTACTTC.

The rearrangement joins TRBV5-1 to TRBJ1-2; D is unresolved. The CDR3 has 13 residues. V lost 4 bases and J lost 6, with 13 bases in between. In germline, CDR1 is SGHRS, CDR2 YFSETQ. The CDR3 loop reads CASSIQHANGYTF. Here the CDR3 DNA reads TGCGCCAGCAGCATACAGCACGCCAATGGCTACACCTTC.

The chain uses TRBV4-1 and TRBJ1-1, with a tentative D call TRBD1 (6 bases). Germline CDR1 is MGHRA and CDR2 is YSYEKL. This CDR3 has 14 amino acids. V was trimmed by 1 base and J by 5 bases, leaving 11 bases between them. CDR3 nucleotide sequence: TGCGCCAGCAGCCAAGGGGGGGGCTGGACTGAAGCTTTCTTT. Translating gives CASSQGGGWTEAFF.

CDR3 region: CAWTLATSYEQYF. For the CDR3, the DNA is TGTGCCTGGACCCTAGCGACATCCTACGAGCAGTACTTC. The V and J genes are TRBV30 and TRBJ2-7; the D gene is possibly TRBD2 (6 bases). The CDR3 is 13 residues long. V was clipped by 4 bases and J by 1 base, with 11 bases between them. Per germline, CDR1 GTSNPN and CDR2 SVGIG (reference sequence).

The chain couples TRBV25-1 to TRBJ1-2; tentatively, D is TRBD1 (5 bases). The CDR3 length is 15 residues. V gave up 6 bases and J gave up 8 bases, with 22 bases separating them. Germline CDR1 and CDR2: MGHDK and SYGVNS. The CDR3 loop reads CASSLPAGRGRGYTF. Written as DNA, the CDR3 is TGTGCCAGCAGCCTTCCCGCAGGAAGGGGCCGGGGCTACACCTTC.

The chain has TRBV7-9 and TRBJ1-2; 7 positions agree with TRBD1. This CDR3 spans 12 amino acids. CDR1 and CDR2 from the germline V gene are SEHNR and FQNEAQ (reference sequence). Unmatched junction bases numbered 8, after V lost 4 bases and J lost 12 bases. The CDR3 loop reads CASSSFDRDDTF. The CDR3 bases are TGTGCCAGCAGCTCCTTCGACAGGGATGACACCTTC.

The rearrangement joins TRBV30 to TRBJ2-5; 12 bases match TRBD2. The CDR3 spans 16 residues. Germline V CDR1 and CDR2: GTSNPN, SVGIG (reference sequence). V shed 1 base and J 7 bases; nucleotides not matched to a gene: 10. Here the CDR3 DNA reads TGTGCCTGGAGTGCCCCCCCCCTAGCGGGGGGGCGGACCCAGTACTTC. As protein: CAWSAPPLAGGRTQYF.

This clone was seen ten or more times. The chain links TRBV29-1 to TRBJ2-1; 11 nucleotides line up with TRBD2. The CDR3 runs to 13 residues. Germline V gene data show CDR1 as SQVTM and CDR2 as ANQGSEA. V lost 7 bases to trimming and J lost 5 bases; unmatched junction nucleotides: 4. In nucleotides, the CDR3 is TGCAGCGCGCGACTAGCGGGGAACAATGAGCAGTTCTTC. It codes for CSARLAGNNEQFF.

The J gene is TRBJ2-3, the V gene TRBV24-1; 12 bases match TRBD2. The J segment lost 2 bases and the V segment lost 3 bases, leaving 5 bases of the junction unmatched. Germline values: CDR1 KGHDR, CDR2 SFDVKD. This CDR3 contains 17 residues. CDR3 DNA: TGTGCCACCAGTGATCCGAGGACTAGCGGGGACACAGATACGCAGTATTTT. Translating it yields CATSDPRTSGDTDTQYF.

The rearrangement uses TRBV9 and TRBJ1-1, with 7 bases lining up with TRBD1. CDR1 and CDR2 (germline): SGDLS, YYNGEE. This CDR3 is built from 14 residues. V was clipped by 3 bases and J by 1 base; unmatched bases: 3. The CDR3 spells CASSAGTENTEAFF. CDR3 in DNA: TGTGCCAGCAGCGCCGGGACAGAGAACACTGAAGCTTTCTTT.

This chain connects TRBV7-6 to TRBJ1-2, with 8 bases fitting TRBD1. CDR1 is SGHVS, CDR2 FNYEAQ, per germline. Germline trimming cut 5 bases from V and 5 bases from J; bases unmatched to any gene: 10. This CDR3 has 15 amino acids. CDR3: CASSNPGQAGYGYTF. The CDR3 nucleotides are TGTGCCAGCAGCAACCCGGGACAGGCCGGTTATGGCTACACCTTC.

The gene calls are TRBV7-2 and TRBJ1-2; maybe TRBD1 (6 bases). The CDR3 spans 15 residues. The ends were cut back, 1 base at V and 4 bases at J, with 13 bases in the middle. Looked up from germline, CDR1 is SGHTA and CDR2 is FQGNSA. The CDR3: CASSLDQGLVYGYTF. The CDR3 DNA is TGTGCCAGCAGCTTAGATCAGGGGTTGGTCTATGGCTACACCTTC.

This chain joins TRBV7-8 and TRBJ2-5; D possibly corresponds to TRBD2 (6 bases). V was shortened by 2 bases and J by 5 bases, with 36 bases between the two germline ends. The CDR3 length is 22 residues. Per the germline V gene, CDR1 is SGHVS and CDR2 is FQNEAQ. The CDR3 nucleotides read TGTGCCAGCAGCTTAAAGTCCCACGCTGGGGGGTTTGTCTCCCTTCAAGGGGAGACCCAGTACTTC. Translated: CASSLKSHAGGFVSLQGETQYF. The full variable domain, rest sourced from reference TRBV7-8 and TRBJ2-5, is GAGVSQSPRYKVAKRGQDVALRCDPISGHVSLFWYQQALGQGPEFLTYFQNEAQLDKSGLPSDRFFAERPEGSVSTLKIQRTQQEDSAVYLCASSLKSHAGGFVSLQGETQYFGPGTRLLVL.

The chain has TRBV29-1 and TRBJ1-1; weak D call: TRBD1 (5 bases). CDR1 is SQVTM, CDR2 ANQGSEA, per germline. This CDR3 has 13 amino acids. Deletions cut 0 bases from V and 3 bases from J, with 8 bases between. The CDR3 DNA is TGCAGCGTTGAAGAATCGGGGGACACTGAAGCTTTCTTT. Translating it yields CSVEESGDTEAFF.

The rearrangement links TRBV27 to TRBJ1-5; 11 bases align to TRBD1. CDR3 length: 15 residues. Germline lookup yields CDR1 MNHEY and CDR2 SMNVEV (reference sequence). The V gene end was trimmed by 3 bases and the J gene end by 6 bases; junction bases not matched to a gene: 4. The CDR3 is CASSFRGQGGQPQHF. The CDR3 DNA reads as TGTGCCAGCAGTTTCCGGGGACAGGGGGGTCAGCCCCAGCATTTT.